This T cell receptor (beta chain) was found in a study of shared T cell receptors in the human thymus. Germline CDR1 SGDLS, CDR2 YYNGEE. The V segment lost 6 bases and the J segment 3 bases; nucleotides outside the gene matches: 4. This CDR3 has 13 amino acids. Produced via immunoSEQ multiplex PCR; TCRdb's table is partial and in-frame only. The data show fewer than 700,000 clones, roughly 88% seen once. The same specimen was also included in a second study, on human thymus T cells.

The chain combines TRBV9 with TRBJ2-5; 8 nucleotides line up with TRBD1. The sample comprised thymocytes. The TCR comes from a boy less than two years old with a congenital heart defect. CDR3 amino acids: CASNKDREETQYF. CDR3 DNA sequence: TGTGCCAGCAATAAGGACAGGGAAGAGACCCAGTACTTC. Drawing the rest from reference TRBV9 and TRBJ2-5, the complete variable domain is DSGVTQTPKHLITATGQRVTLRCSPRSGDLSVYWYQQSLDQGLQFLIQYYNGEERAKGNILERFSAQQFPDLHSELNLSSLELGDSALYFCASNKDREETQYFGPGTRLLVL.